This TCR beta chain derives from a study of blood T cells in healthy people across ages. Points from the study as a whole: The fall in TCR beta diversity per million T cells was roughly linear with age. Both naive CD4+ cell counts and diversity were greater in long-lived donors than in aged donors.

This clonotype was observed at least ten times. Its antigen is unknown. A J-beta primer mix and a sample-barcoded 5' primer were used in a second PCR of roughly 7 to 12 cycles. TCRdb recomputed calls from the 5' RACE reads with MiXCR, one row per CDR3 protein. Seen here are 850,000 or so distinct CDR3 sequences, under 35% observed once, and the top ten hold 17%. A minimum of 5 micrograms of total RNA was extracted per sample. Sequenced material: blood. The receptor's source is a woman of 80 years or more in good health.

CDR3 in DNA: TGTGCCAGCAGCCAAGTCCCCTACTATGGCTACACCTTC. Translation gives CASSQVPYYGYTF. The V and J genes are TRBV3-1 and TRBJ1-2; D is undetermined. This CDR3 has 13 amino acids. Germline V gene data show CDR1 as LGHDT and CDR2 as YNNKEL (reference sequence). V lost 1 base, J lost 3 bases, and 6 bases lay in between.